This T cell receptor beta chain stems from a study of blood T cell repertoires in COVID-19. Study-wide context: Whether acute or convalescent, the COVID-19 samples came from the United States, Italy and Spain. T cells, B-cell-depleted T cells, or PBMCs supplied cDNA or gDNA.

Original processing methods: Counts of nucleated cells, estimated from reference gene primer amplification, were obtained. Measured with immunoSEQ multiplex PCR; TCRdb has only the in-frame clones, and not every one. V and J calls and clone size follow that table, whereas D and trimming were derived from the DNA. The sample contains over 100,000 clones, approximately 89% of which appear only once. CDR3 length equals 14 residues. Unmatched junction bases numbered 3, after V lost 6 bases and J lost 1 base. Germline V gives CDR1 SGHRS, CDR2 YFSETQ. The TCR comes from a man between 45 and 60 years old with acute or convalescent COVID-19. Sequencing was carried out using peripheral blood. This chain joins TRBV5-1 and TRBJ2-2, with 7 bases fitting TRBD1. The DNA of the CDR3 is TGCGCCAGCACCCAGGGGGTGAACACCGGGGAGCTGTTTTTT. It yields the protein CASTQGVNTGELFF.